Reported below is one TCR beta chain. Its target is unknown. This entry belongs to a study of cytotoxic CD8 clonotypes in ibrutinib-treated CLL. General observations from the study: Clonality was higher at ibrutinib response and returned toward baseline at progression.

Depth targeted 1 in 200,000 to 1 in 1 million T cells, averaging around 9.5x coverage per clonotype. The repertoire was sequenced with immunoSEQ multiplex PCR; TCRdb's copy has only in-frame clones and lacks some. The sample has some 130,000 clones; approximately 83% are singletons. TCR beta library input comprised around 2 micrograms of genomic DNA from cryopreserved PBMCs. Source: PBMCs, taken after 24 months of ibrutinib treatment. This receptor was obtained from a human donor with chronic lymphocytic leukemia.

The CDR3 protein is CASSERRGGQPQHF. The DNA of the CDR3 is TGTGCCAGCAGTGAAAGAAGAGGGGGGCAGCCCCAGCATTTT. The chain is built from TRBV2 and TRBJ1-5; D is perhaps TRBD1 (6 bases). Deletions cut 2 bases from V and 7 bases from J, with 12 bases between. The CDR3 length is 14 residues. The germline V gene encodes CDR1 SNHLY and CDR2 FYNNEI.